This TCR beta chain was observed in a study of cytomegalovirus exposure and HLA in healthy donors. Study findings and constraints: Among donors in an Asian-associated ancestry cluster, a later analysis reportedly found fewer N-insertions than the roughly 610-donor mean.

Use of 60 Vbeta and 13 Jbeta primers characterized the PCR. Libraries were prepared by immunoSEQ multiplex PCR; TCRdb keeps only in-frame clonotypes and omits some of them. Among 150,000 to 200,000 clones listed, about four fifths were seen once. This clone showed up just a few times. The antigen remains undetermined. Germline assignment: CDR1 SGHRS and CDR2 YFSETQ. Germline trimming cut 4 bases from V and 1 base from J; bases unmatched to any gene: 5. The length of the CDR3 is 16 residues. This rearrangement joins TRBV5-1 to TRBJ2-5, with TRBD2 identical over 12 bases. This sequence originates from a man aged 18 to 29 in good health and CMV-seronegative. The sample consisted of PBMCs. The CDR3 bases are TGCGCCAGCAGCCTCGGACTAGCGGGGATCCAAGAGACCCAGTACTTC. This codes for CASSLGLAGIQETQYF.